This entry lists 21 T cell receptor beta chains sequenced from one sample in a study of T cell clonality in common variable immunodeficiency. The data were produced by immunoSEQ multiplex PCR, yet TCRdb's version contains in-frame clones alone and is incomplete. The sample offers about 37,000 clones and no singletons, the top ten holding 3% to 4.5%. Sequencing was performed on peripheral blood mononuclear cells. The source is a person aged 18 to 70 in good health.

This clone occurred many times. The chain's CDR3 is CAWSQGGWAGELFF. Incomplete CDR3 DNA: TGTGCCTGGTCACAGGGAGGTTGGGCCGGGGAG. This rearrangement joins TRBV30 to TRBJ2-2, with D perhaps TRBD1 or TRBD2 (6 bases each). The CDR3 end lies 3 residues beyond the end of the read and is filled in from the germline J gene. The CDR3 spans 14 residues. Trimming shortened V by 5 bases and J by 6 bases, and 16 bases separated the two germline ends. Germline V gene lookup returns CDR1 GTSNPN and CDR2 SVGIG (reference sequence).

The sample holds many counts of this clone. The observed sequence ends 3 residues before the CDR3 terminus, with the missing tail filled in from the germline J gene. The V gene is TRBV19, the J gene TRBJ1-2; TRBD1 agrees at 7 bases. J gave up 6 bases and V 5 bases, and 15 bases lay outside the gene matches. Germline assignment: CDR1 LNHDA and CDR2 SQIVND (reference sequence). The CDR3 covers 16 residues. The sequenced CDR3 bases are TGTGCCAGTAGTTACCCTCCCGGGACAGTAGGAGATGGC. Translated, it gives CASSYPPGTVGDG. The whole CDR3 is CASSYPPGTVGDGYTF.

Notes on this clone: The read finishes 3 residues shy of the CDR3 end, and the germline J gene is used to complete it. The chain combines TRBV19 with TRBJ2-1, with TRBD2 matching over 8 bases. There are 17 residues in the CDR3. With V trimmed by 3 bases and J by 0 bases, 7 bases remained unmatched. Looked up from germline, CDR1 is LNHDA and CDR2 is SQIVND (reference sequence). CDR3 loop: CASSISESGGSYNEQFF. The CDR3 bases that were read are TGTGCCAGTAGTATTTCGGAGAGCGGGGGCTCCTACAATGAG.

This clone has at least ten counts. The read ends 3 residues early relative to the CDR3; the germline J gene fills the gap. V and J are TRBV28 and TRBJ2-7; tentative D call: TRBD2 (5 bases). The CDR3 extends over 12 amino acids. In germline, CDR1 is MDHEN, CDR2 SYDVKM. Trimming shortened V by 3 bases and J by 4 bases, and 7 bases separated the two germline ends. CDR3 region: CASSLRGYEQYF. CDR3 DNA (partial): TGTGCCAGCAGTTTGAGAGGGTACGAG.

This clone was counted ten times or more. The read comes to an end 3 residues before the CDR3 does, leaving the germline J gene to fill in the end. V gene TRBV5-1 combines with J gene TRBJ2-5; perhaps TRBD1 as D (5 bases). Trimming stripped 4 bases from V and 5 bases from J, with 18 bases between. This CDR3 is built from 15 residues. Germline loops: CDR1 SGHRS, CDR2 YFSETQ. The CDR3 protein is CASSLGVAVRETQYF. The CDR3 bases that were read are TGCGCCAGCAGCCTAGGGGTCGCGGTCCGGGAGACC.

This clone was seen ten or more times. The CDR3 loop is CASSIGAGGRQPQHF. The sequenced CDR3 bases are TGTGCCAGTAGTATAGGGGCAGGGGGCAGACAGCCC. The V and J genes are TRBV19 and TRBJ1-5; 8 bases align to TRBD1. The read stops 3 residues short of the end of the CDR3; the missing end is completed from the germline J gene. Germline values: CDR1 LNHDA, CDR2 SQIVND (reference sequence). CDR3 length equals 15 residues. The trim removed 1 base at V and 7 bases at J, leaving 6 bases unmatched.

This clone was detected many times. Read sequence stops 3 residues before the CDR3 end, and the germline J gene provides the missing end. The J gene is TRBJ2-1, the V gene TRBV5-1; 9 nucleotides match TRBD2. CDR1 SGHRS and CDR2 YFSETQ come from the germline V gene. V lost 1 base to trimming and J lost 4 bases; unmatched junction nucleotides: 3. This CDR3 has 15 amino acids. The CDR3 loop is CASSLPSGVYNEQFF. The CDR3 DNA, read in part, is TGCGCCAGCAGCTTGCCTAGCGGGGTATACAATGAG.

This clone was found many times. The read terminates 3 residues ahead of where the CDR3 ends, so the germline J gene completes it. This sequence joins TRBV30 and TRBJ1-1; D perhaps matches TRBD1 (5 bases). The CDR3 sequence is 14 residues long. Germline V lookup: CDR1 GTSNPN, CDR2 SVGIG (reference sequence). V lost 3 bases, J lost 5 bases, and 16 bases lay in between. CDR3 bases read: TGTGCCTGGAGAAGAGACGTTGGGGGGACTGAA. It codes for CAWRRDVGGTE. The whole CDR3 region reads CAWRRDVGGTEAFF.

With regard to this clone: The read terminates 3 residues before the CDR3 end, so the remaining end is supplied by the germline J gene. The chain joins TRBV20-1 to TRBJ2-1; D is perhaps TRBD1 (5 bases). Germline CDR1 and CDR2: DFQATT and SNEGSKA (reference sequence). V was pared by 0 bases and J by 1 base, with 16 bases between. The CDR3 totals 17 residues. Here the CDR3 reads CSARDLSAGWSYNEQFF. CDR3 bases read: TGCAGTGCTAGAGATCTTTCCGCAGGGTGGTCCTACAATGAG.

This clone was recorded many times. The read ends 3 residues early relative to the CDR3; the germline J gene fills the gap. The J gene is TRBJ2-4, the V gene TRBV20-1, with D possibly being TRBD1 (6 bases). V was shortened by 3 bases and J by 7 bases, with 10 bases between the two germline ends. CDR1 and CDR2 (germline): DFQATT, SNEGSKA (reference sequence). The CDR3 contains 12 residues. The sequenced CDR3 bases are TGCAGTGCTAGGAGGGGGTGGAACATT. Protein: CSARRGWNI. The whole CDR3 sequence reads CSARRGWNIQYF.

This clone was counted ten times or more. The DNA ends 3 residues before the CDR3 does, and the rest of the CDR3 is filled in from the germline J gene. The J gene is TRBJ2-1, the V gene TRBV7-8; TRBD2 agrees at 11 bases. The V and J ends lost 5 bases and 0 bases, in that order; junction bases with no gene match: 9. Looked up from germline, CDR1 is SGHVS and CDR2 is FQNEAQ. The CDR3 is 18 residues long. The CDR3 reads CASSRVPTSGSSYNEQFF. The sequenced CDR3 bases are TGTGCCAGCAGCCGAGTCCCCACTAGCGGGAGCTCCTACAATGAG. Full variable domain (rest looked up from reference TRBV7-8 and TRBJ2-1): GAGVSQSPRYKVAKRGQDVALRCDPISGHVSLFWYQQALGQGPEFLTYFQNEAQLDKSGLPSDRFFAERPEGSVSTLKIQRTQQEDSAVYLCASSRVPTSGSSYNEQFFGPGTRLTVL.

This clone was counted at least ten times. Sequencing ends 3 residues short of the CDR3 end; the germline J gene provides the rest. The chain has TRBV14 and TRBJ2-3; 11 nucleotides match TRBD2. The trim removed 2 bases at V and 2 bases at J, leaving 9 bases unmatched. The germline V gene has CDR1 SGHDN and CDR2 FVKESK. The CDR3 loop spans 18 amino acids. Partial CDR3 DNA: TGTGCCAGCAGCCAAACACCGGGACTAGCGGAGTTCACAGATACG. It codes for CASSQTPGLAEFTDT. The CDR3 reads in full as CASSQTPGLAEFTDTQYF.

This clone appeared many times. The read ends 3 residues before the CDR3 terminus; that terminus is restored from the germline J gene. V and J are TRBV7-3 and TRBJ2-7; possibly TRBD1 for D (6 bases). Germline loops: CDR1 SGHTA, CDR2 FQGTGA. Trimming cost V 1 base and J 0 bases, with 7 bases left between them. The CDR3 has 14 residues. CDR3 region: CASSLRDNSYEQYF. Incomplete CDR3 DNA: TGTGCCAGCAGCTTAAGGGACAACTCCTACGAG.

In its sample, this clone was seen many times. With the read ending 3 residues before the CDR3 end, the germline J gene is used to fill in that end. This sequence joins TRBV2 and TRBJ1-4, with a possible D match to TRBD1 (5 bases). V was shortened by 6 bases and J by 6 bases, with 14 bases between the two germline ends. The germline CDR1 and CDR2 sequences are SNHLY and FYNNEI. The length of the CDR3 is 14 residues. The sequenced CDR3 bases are TGTGCCAGCAGCCAGCAGGGAGGTTATGAAAAA. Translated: CASSQQGGYEK. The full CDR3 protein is CASSQQGGYEKLFF.

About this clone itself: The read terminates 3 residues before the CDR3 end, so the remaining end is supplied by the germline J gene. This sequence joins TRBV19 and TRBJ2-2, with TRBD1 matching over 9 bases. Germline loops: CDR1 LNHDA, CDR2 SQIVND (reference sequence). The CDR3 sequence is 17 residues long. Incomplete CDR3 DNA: TGTGCCAGTAGTCCCTCCGTACAGGGGGCGGCTAATGAAAAG. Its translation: CASSPSVQGAANEK. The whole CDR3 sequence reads CASSPSVQGAANEKLFF.

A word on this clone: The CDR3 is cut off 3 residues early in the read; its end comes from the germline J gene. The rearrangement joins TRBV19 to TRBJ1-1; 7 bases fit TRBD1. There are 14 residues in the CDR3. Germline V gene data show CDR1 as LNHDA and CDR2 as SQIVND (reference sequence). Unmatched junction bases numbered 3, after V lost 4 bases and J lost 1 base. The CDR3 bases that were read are TGTGCCAGTAGTAACAGGGGTCGGAACACTGAA. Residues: CASSNRGRNTE. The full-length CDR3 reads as CASSNRGRNTEAFF.

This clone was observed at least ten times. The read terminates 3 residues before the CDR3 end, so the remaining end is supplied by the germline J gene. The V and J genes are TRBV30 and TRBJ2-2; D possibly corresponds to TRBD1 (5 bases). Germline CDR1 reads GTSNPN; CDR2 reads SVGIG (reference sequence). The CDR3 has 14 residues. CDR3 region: CAWSGTLVGEKLFF. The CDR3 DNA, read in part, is TGTGCCTGGAGTGGGACACTTGTAGGGGAAAAG.

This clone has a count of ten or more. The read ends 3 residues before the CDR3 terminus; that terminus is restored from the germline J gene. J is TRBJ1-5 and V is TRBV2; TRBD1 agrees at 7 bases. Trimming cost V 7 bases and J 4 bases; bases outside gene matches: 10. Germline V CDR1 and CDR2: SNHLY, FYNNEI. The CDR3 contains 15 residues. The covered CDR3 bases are TGTGCCAGCACCCCGGGACAGACAGGAAATCAGCCC. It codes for CASTPGQTGNQP. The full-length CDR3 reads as CASTPGQTGNQPQHF.

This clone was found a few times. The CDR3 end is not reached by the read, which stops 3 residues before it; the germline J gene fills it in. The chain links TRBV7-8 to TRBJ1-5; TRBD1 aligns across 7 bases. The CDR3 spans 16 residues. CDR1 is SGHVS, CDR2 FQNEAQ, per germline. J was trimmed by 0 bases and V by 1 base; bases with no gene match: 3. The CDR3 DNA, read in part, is TGTGCCAGCAGCTTAGGACACAGGGGTAGCAATCAGCCC. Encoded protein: CASSLGHRGSNQP. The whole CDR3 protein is CASSLGHRGSNQPQHF.

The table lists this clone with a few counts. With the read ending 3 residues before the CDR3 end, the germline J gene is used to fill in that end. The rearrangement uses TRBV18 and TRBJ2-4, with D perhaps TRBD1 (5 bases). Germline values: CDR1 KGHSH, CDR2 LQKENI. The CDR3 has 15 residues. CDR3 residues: CASSSSTVTGHGQYF. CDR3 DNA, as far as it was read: TGTGCCAGCTCATCTTCGACAGTTACAGGTCATGGT.

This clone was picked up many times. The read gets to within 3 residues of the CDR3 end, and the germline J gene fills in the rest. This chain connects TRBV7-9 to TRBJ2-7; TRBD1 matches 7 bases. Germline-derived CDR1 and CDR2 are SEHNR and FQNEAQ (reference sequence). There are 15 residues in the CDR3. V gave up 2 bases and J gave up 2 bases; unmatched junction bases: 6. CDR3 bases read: TGTGCCAGCAGCTTATTAAGGGGGCTCCCCTACGAG. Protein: CASSLLRGLPYE. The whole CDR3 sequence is CASSLLRGLPYEQYF. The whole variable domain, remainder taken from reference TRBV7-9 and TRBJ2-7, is DTGVSQNPRHKITKRGQNVTFRCDPISEHNRLYWYRQTLGQGPEFLTYFQNEAQLEKSRLLSDRFSAERPKGSFSTLEIQRTEQGDSAMYLCASSLLRGLPYEQYFGPGTRLTVT.